The rows below give T cell receptor beta chains drawn from one sample of a study of identical twins. MiXCR, run by TCRdb on the 5' RACE reads, gives a single entry per CDR3 protein. Of 600,000 to 700,000 distinct CDR3 sequences detected, 20% to 25% appear once; the ten largest clones hold 4% to 5.5%. These data were likewise used in another study, on T cells expressing NK-cell markers.

Sequenced: PBMCs. Receptors were obtained from a woman between 18 and 29 years old in good health. Each CDR3 is given with its conserved first and last residue. The D gene is left open where the match is weak. Size values are once, few and many counts, or a class for expanded clones, and some rows have none.

abundance: few; j_gene: TRBJ2-3; v_gene: TRBV12-3/TRBV12-4; d_gene: NA; CDR3nt: TGTGCCAGCCGCCTAGGTCGTACAAATACGCAGTATTTT; CDR3aa: CASRLGRTNTQYF
abundance: few; j_gene: TRBJ2-3; v_gene: TRBV18; d_gene: NA; CDR3nt: TGTGCCAGCTCACCGCTGCGGGGTCGCACAGATACGCAGTATTTT; CDR3aa: CASSPLRGRTDTQYF
abundance: few; j_gene: TRBJ1-1; v_gene: TRBV7-9; d_gene: TRBD1; CDR3nt: TGTGCCAGCGGGGACAGTATTGAAGCTTTCTTT; CDR3aa: CASGDSIEAFF
abundance: NA; j_gene: TRBJ2-1; v_gene: TRBV20-1; d_gene: TRBD2; CDR3nt: TGCAGTGCGGGCCTACTAGCGGGAGTTGGGGAGCAGTTCTTC; CDR3aa: CSAGLLAGVGEQFF
abundance: NA; j_gene: TRBJ2-7; v_gene: TRBV12-3/TRBV12-4; d_gene: NA; CDR3nt: TGTGCCAGCAGTTTGTGCGCGATCTGTTCCTACGAGCAGTACTTC; CDR3aa: CASSLCAICSYEQYF
abundance: NA; j_gene: TRBJ2-7; v_gene: TRBV18; d_gene: NA; CDR3nt: TGTGCCAGCTCACCTTTCTCAGCCCAGCTCGAGCAGTACTTC; CDR3aa: CASSPFSAQLEQYF
abundance: few; j_gene: TRBJ2-1; v_gene: TRBV5-1; d_gene: TRBD2; CDR3nt: TGCGCCAGCAGCTCGATAACTTGGACTAGCGGGGCCGATGAGCAGTTCTTC; CDR3aa: CASSSITWTSGADEQFF
abundance: few; j_gene: TRBJ1-4; v_gene: TRBV7-9; d_gene: NA; CDR3nt: TGTGCCAGCAGCCACCGTACGGCAACTAATGAAAAACTGTTTTTT; CDR3aa: CASSHRTATNEKLFF
abundance: NA; j_gene: TRBJ2-5; v_gene: TRBV11-2; d_gene: TRBD1; CDR3nt: TGTGCCAGCCACTTACACGGGACAGGGGGGATGGAGACCCAGTACTTC; CDR3aa: CASHLHGTGGMETQYF
abundance: few; j_gene: TRBJ2-3; v_gene: TRBV20-1; d_gene: NA; CDR3nt: TGCAGTGCACCCAGTGGGGGCATGGATACGCAGTATTTT; CDR3aa: CSAPSGGMDTQYF
abundance: few; j_gene: TRBJ2-3; v_gene: TRBV10-3; d_gene: TRBD2; CDR3nt: TGTGCCACCCAAACTAGCGGGGGGGACCGAGATACGCAGTATTTT; CDR3aa: CATQTSGGDRDTQYF
abundance: few; j_gene: TRBJ2-1; v_gene: TRBV20-1; d_gene: NA; CDR3nt: TGCAGTGCTAATTACAGGGAAAACAATGAGCAGTTCTTC; CDR3aa: CSANYRENNEQFF
abundance: few; j_gene: TRBJ2-5; v_gene: TRBV9; d_gene: NA; CDR3nt: TGTGCCAGCAGCGTAGATATTAGCGAGGGAGGCCGGGCCCAGTACTTC; CDR3aa: CASSVDISEGGRAQYF
abundance: few; j_gene: TRBJ2-2; v_gene: TRBV10-3; d_gene: NA; CDR3nt: TGTGCCATCAGTGAGCCCAGGGGTGAATCCGGGGAGCTGTTTTTT; CDR3aa: CAISEPRGESGELFF
abundance: NA; j_gene: TRBJ2-7; v_gene: TRBV25-1; d_gene: TRBD1; CDR3nt: TGTGCCAGCAGGGGGGACAGGGGGAACTACGAGCAGTACTTC; CDR3aa: CASRGDRGNYEQYF
abundance: NA; j_gene: TRBJ2-2; v_gene: TRBV4-3; d_gene: NA; CDR3nt: TGCGCCAGCAGCCGCGGGACAGTTACCGGGGAGCTGTTTTTT; CDR3aa: CASSRGTVTGELFF
abundance: NA; j_gene: TRBJ2-7; v_gene: TRBV24-1; d_gene: TRBD1; CDR3nt: TGTGCCACCACCTTTTCCGGGACAGCTTCTTTGGGCGAGCAGTACTTC; CDR3aa: CATTFSGTASLGEQYF
abundance: NA; j_gene: TRBJ2-7; v_gene: TRBV12-3/TRBV12-4; d_gene: NA; CDR3nt: TGCGCCAGCAGCGCGACAGTACACGAGCAGTACTTC; CDR3aa: CASSATVHEQYF
abundance: NA; j_gene: TRBJ2-3; v_gene: TRBV12-3/TRBV12-4; d_gene: NA; CDR3nt: TGTGCCAGCAGTTTTTGGGGGAGTCGCACAGATACGCAGTATTTT; CDR3aa: CASSFWGSRTDTQYF
abundance: NA; j_gene: TRBJ2-7; v_gene: TRBV7-8; d_gene: TRBD1; CDR3nt: TGTGCGTCCGGGACAGGGGGCACGTACGAGCAGTACTTC; CDR3aa: CASGTGGTYEQYF
abundance: few; j_gene: TRBJ2-5; v_gene: TRBV6-1; d_gene: TRBD2; CDR3nt: TGTGCCACCCGAGGGTCACTAGCGCCATACCAAGAGACCCAGTACTTC; CDR3aa: CATRGSLAPYQETQYF
abundance: many; j_gene: TRBJ1-4; v_gene: TRBV5-1; d_gene: NA; CDR3nt: TGCGCCAGCAGCTCTTTCACAACTAATGAAAAACTGTTTTTT; CDR3aa: CASSSFTTNEKLFF
abundance: NA; j_gene: TRBJ2-5; v_gene: TRBV20-1; d_gene: NA; CDR3nt: TGCAGTGCTAAGCGGCGTGGGCAAGAGACCCAGTACTTC; CDR3aa: CSAKRRGQETQYF
abundance: few; j_gene: TRBJ2-3; v_gene: TRBV7-2; d_gene: TRBD2; CDR3nt: TGTGCCAGCAGCTTCTCCCAGCGGGAGCGTAAAAATACGCAGTATTTT; CDR3aa: CASSFSQRERKNTQYF
abundance: many; j_gene: TRBJ2-3; v_gene: TRBV20-1; d_gene: NA; CDR3nt: TGCAGTGCTAGTTGGTCTAGCGATGGCACAGATACGCAGTATTTT; CDR3aa: CSASWSSDGTDTQYF
abundance: once; j_gene: TRBJ2-2; v_gene: TRBV6-1; d_gene: TRBD1; CDR3nt: TGTGCCAGCAGCGGGACAGGGGGCATCGCCGGGGAGCTGTTTTTT; CDR3aa: CASSGTGGIAGELFF
abundance: many; j_gene: TRBJ2-4; v_gene: TRBV6-5; d_gene: TRBD1; CDR3nt: TGTGCCAGCAGTTCAACAACACCCCAGGGGGTAGCCAAAAACATTCAGTACTTC; CDR3aa: CASSSTTPQGVAKNIQYF
abundance: few; j_gene: TRBJ2-7; v_gene: TRBV20-1; d_gene: NA; CDR3nt: TGCAGTCCTCAAGTACTTCCTAGCTCCTACGAGCAGTACTTC; CDR3aa: CSPQVLPSSYEQYF
abundance: NA; j_gene: TRBJ1-1; v_gene: TRBV30; d_gene: NA; CDR3nt: TGTGCCTGGCTCCTCCGGGGAGGTGAAGCTTTCTTT; CDR3aa: CAWLLRGGEAFF
abundance: NA; j_gene: TRBJ2-3; v_gene: TRBV7-2; d_gene: NA; CDR3nt: TGTGCCAGCAGCTCTTTGGAGCTGCAGTATTTT; CDR3aa: CASSSLELQYF
abundance: few; j_gene: TRBJ2-5; v_gene: TRBV27; d_gene: NA; CDR3nt: TGTGCCAGCAGCCCGCTAGCTCAAGAGACCCAGTACTTC; CDR3aa: CASSPLAQETQYF
abundance: few; j_gene: TRBJ2-1; v_gene: TRBV7-9; d_gene: NA; CDR3nt: TGTGCCAGCAGCAGCCAACAGGGCAAGGCGGATGAGCAGTTCTTC; CDR3aa: CASSSQQGKADEQFF
abundance: few; j_gene: TRBJ2-2; v_gene: TRBV3-1; d_gene: TRBD2; CDR3nt: TGTGCCAGCAGCCAGGGACTAGCGGGAGTTCGGGTGACCGGGGAGCTGTTTTTT; CDR3aa: CASSQGLAGVRVTGELFF
abundance: few; j_gene: TRBJ1-1; v_gene: TRBV20-1; d_gene: NA; CDR3nt: TGCAGTGCTAGACAGGGAAGGGCTGAAGCTTTCTTT; CDR3aa: CSARQGRAEAFF
abundance: NA; j_gene: TRBJ2-7; v_gene: TRBV29-1; d_gene: NA; CDR3nt: TGCAGCGTTGGGCGAGGTTTTCAAGCCTACGAGCAGTACTTC; CDR3aa: CSVGRGFQAYEQYF
abundance: NA; j_gene: TRBJ2-6; v_gene: TRBV10-3; d_gene: NA; CDR3nt: TGTGCCATCTCAAGGGCTGGGGCCAACGTCCTGACTTTC; CDR3aa: CAISRAGANVLTF
abundance: many; j_gene: TRBJ2-3; v_gene: TRBV12-3/TRBV12-4; d_gene: NA; CDR3nt: TGTGCCAGCAGGAAAAGGACTACCAAAGGGGATACGCAGTATTTT; CDR3aa: CASRKRTTKGDTQYF
abundance: NA; j_gene: TRBJ2-3; v_gene: TRBV20-1; d_gene: NA; CDR3nt: TGCAGTGCTAGAGAATGGTACACAGATACGCAGTATTTT; CDR3aa: CSAREWYTDTQYF
abundance: NA; j_gene: TRBJ1-1; v_gene: TRBV7-2; d_gene: NA; CDR3nt: TGTGCCAGCAGCTCAGGGAGGGAGGAGGTCACTGAAGCTTTCTTT; CDR3aa: CASSSGREEVTEAFF
abundance: NA; j_gene: TRBJ2-1; v_gene: TRBV15; d_gene: NA; CDR3nt: TGTGCCACCAGCAGTCGACAGGAGACCTACAATGAGCAGTTCTTC; CDR3aa: CATSSRQETYNEQFF
abundance: NA; j_gene: TRBJ2-7; v_gene: TRBV30; d_gene: TRBD2; CDR3nt: TGTGCCTGGAGTGTCCAAGCGGGAGGGCCGGGTGAGCAGTACTTC; CDR3aa: CAWSVQAGGPGEQYF
abundance: NA; j_gene: TRBJ2-3; v_gene: TRBV20-1; d_gene: NA; CDR3nt: TGCAGTGCTTCATTGGGCCAGTTTGTCTTTACGGATACGCAGTATTTT; CDR3aa: CSASLGQFVFTDTQYF
abundance: few; j_gene: TRBJ2-1; v_gene: TRBV27; d_gene: NA; CDR3nt: TGTGCCAGCAGTTGGGGGTGGTCCTACAATGAGCAGTTCTTC; CDR3aa: CASSWGWSYNEQFF
abundance: few; j_gene: TRBJ2-1; v_gene: TRBV6-1; d_gene: NA; CDR3nt: TGTGCCAGCAGTCATAAACGGGGCAGATATAACAATGAGCAGTTCTTC; CDR3aa: CASSHKRGRYNNEQFF
abundance: many; j_gene: TRBJ2-1; v_gene: TRBV12-3/TRBV12-4; d_gene: TRBD2; CDR3nt: TGTGCCAGCAGTTTACGTACTAGCGGGGGGCACCACAATGAGCAGTTCTTC; CDR3aa: CASSLRTSGGHHNEQFF
abundance: NA; j_gene: TRBJ1-2; v_gene: TRBV12-3/TRBV12-4; d_gene: NA; CDR3nt: TGTGCCCAAGGGAGGGTAAACTATGGCTACACCTTC; CDR3aa: CAQGRVNYGYTF
abundance: NA; j_gene: TRBJ1-2; v_gene: TRBV9; d_gene: TRBD1; CDR3nt: TGTGCCAGCAGCGTAGCGGGGACAGGGGGCGCCAGGAGAGGCTACACCTTC; CDR3aa: CASSVAGTGGARRGYTF
abundance: NA; j_gene: TRBJ1-5; v_gene: TRBV20-1; d_gene: NA; CDR3nt: TGCAGTGCAACAAGACAGGCTGATCAGCCCCAGCATTTT; CDR3aa: CSATRQADQPQHF
abundance: few; j_gene: TRBJ2-5; v_gene: TRBV10-3; d_gene: TRBD2; CDR3nt: TGTGCCATCAGTGACCCGGGAGGGATGGAGACCCAGTACTTC; CDR3aa: CAISDPGGMETQYF
abundance: NA; j_gene: TRBJ2-3; v_gene: TRBV4-1; d_gene: NA; CDR3nt: TGCGCCACCTCATTTGGGGATACAGGGAACACAGATACGCAGTATTTT; CDR3aa: CATSFGDTGNTDTQYF
abundance: NA; j_gene: TRBJ2-7; v_gene: TRBV19; d_gene: NA; CDR3nt: TGTGCCAGTAGTTTCGCGGGAGAGCAGTACTTC; CDR3aa: CASSFAGEQYF
abundance: many; j_gene: TRBJ1-2; v_gene: TRBV29-1; d_gene: TRBD1; CDR3nt: TGCAGCGTCCAGGGGGCGGATGGCTACACCTTC; CDR3aa: CSVQGADGYTF
abundance: NA; j_gene: TRBJ2-7; v_gene: TRBV7-2; d_gene: TRBD2; CDR3nt: TGTGCCAGCAGCCCCCGGACTAGCGGGAGGGCTGGCGAGCAGTACTTC; CDR3aa: CASSPRTSGRAGEQYF
abundance: NA; j_gene: TRBJ2-7; v_gene: TRBV20-1; d_gene: NA; CDR3nt: TGCAGTGCTTCCCATGGCGCTATTTACGAGCAGTACTTC; CDR3aa: CSASHGAIYEQYF
abundance: many; j_gene: TRBJ2-7; v_gene: TRBV29-1; d_gene: TRBD2; CDR3nt: TGCAGCGTTGTTTGGACTAGCGGGAGGGCCGCCTACGAGCAGTACTTC; CDR3aa: CSVVWTSGRAAYEQYF
abundance: NA; j_gene: TRBJ1-1; v_gene: TRBV3-1; d_gene: NA; CDR3nt: TGTGCCAGCAGCATTACAGGGATGAACACTGAAGCTTTCTTT; CDR3aa: CASSITGMNTEAFF
abundance: few; j_gene: TRBJ1-3; v_gene: TRBV2; d_gene: NA; CDR3nt: TGTGCCAGCAGTGTTTCGGCCACGCTCTCTGGAAACACCATATATTTT; CDR3aa: CASSVSATLSGNTIYF